This T cell receptor (beta chain) was sequenced for a study of tumor-infiltrating T cells and Merkel cell polyomavirus (dated by TCRdb to about 2017). Broadly, across the study: CD8+ T cells specific for the Merkel cell polyomavirus KLL epitope were examined in Merkel cell carcinoma patients. Patients presented at varying disease stages and were followed for a median of around 2.7 years, with a range of 1. Varied, non-standardized therapies, including chemotherapy, radiation and immunotherapies, were received by the patients. In around 15 samples, TRB sequencing was done on KLL-tetramer-sorted cells from blood or tumor-infiltrating lymphocytes, along with approximately 13 matched whole-tumor samples. Most whole-tumor samples were approximately 25-micron curls cut from formalin-fixed, paraffin-embedded tissue blocks. Across the study, one tumor sample was a frozen nodal tumor digest and one was a flash-frozen core biopsy of a metastasis. The research as a whole found: A higher intratumoral fraction of KLL-specific T cells (about 1.9-20% versus about 0-0.14%) was associated with significantly improved MCC-specific survival. A significant MCC-specific survival advantage (P = 0.0051) was associated with a greater number of unique KLL-specific clonotypes in tumors (roughly 5-120 vs 0-3). The small sample size of the study (n ≈ eleven patients) is recognized as a limitation. KLL-specific TRB repertoires proved diverse and largely private: among 390 or so unique sequences, only one clonotype was public, and a couple of patients shared that clonotype. Because only a single viral epitope was studied, T cells directed against other Merkel cell polyomavirus epitopes were not captured.

CDR1 and CDR2 (SNHLY, FYNNEI) derive from the germline V gene. Spanning cysteine to phenylalanine, the CDR3 consists of 14 amino acids. The retained sequence is limited to the CDR3, 42 bases, with the frame set at the first base. V and J are trimmed by 6 bases and 3 bases, and the gene matches miss 6 bases of the junction. Library method: the immunoSEQ multiplex PCR assay. Genomic DNA extraction, TRB sequencing and normalization were carried out by Adaptive Biotechnologies (Seattle, WA). Processing in the source paper ran as follows. Clonality was calculated as one minus the Shannon entropy of productive TRB sequences, normalized by log2 of unique productive sequences. KLL-specific clonotypes in tumors were found by matching TCRbeta CDR3 amino acid sequences to the sequences from the tetramer-sorted sample of each patient. Held by TCRdb, this immuneACCESS table contains in-frame sequences only and omits some clones. Under half of the omission traces to an unresolved V gene where checked; the cause of the rest is unknown. V, J and clone size reflect that table, while D and trimming were determined from the DNA. This sample has around 25,000 clones in its table, and roughly 85% of those were observed once. The ten largest clones represent roughly 2.5% of the sample.

All patients' tumors stained robustly positive for Merkel cell polyomavirus Large T antigen by immunohistochemistry. About twelve Merkel cell carcinoma patients were included, each with robust KLL-tetramer+ populations (above 0.04% of CD8+ T cells) in blood and/or cultured TIL. All patients were identified as Caucasian, and a median age of roughly 61 years (range roughly 50 to 77 years) was recorded. Lymph node tumors were analyzed for patients with unknown primaries presenting with nodal disease, or where primary tissue was insufficient. On this clone: Its antigen remains undetermined. No much larger clone is present one base from it, and per-base qualities are unavailable.

Recombination linked TRBV2 to TRBJ2-3; 7 nucleotides in the junction match TRBD2. The specimen sequenced was lymph node tissue. This receptor was taken from a man aged 50-59 years with Merkel cell carcinoma. The CDR3 here reads CASSGGLVTDTQYF. The base sequence is TGTGCCAGCAGCGGTGGACTAGTTACAGATACGCAGTATTTT.